These 32 T cell receptor beta chains were all obtained from the same sample, sequenced in a study of vaccination effects on CD4 cells after COVID-19. Antigen specificity for these receptors is unknown. Viral peptide pools were used in the ViraFEST assay to expand antigen-specific CD4+ T cells, and sequencing came afterward. The culture ran for about 10 days, and then CD4+ T cells were isolated. None of the vaccinated had previously contracted SARS-CoV-2, and their nucleocapsid antibodies tested negative. Some clones are missing from TCRdb's copy, which holds only in-frame ones; the method was immunoSEQ multiplex PCR. The sample has 62,000 or so clones; roughly 80% are singletons. The input for sequencing was CD4+ T cells from PBMCs cultured with SARS-CoV-2 spike peptides, taken before COVID-19 vaccination. These receptors originate from a human donor who received a COVID-19 vaccine.

The chain joins TRBV6-5 to TRBJ2-7, with D tentatively TRBD2 (6 bases). The germline V gene has CDR1 MNHEY and CDR2 SVGAGI. This CDR3 is built from 14 residues. The germline V and J ends were trimmed by 5 bases and 0 bases, with 11 bases remaining between them. The CDR3 region is CASSQDGSSYEQYV. CDR3 bases: TGTGCCAGCAGTCAGGACGGGAGCTCCTACGAGCAGTACGTC.

The chain is built from TRBV4-3 and TRBJ2-1; 7 positions match TRBD1. CDR3 size: 16 residues. Trimming cost V 6 bases and J 2 bases; bases outside gene matches: 10. Germline CDR1 LGHNA, CDR2 YSLEER. CDR3 loop: CASRTRQGSPYNEQFF. CDR3 sequence (DNA): TGCGCCAGCAGAACTAGACAGGGATCACCCTACAATGAGCAGTTCTTC.

The chain links TRBV5-4 to TRBJ2-5, with D maybe TRBD1 (5 bases). Germline-derived CDR1 and CDR2 are SGHNT and YYREEE (reference sequence). CDR3 length: 14 residues. V was cut by 0 bases and J by 0 bases, with 6 bases left in between. The CDR3 is CASSLARDQETQYF. In nucleotides, the CDR3 is TGTGCCAGCAGCTTGGCCAGGGACCAAGAGACCCAGTACTTC.

V gene TRBV2 combines with J gene TRBJ2-2; TRBD1 is a possible D gene (6 bases). V lost 5 bases and J 0 bases, leaving 16 bases between the germline ends. The CDR3 covers 17 residues. Germline assignment: CDR1 SNHLY and CDR2 FYNNEI. As DNA, the CDR3 is TGTGCCAGCAGTCACATGGGACACCCCTCGAACACCGGGGAGCTGTTTTTT. It codes for CASSHMGHPSNTGELFF.

The chain has TRBV6-6 and TRBJ2-1; D is ambiguous. The CDR3 covers 12 residues. V lost 2 bases and J 10 bases, leaving 9 bases between the germline ends. Germline V CDR1 and CDR2: MNHNY, SVGAGI (reference sequence). CDR3 residues: CASSYMVGEQFF. In DNA form, the CDR3 reads TGTGCCAGCAGTTACATGGTGGGGGAGCAGTTCTTC.

The chain employs TRBV4-3 and TRBJ1-1, with unresolved D. The CDR3 is 13 residues long. The germline V gene has CDR1 LGHNA and CDR2 YSLEER. Deletions cut 0 bases from V and 8 bases from J, with 10 bases between. The CDR3 is CASSQDYLQEAFF. Here the CDR3 DNA reads TGCGCCAGCAGCCAAGATTACTTGCAGGAAGCTTTCTTT.

The chain uses TRBV2 and TRBJ1-4, with unresolved D. CDR3 size: 15 residues. V gave up 0 bases and J gave up 7 bases, with 12 bases separating them. Germline-derived CDR1 and CDR2 are SNHLY and FYNNEI. CDR3 bases: TGTGCCAGCAGTGAAGCATACAGCCCCATTGAAAAACTGTTTTTT. This encodes CASSEAYSPIEKLFF.

This chain's CDR3 is CASSFTRALHNEQFF. In DNA form, the CDR3 reads TGTGCCAGCAGTTTCACCAGGGCGCTCCACAATGAGCAGTTCTTC. The chain recombines TRBV27 with TRBJ2-1; D may be TRBD1 (5 bases). The V end was cut by 3 bases, the J end by 5 bases, with 14 bases between. Looked up from germline, CDR1 is MNHEY and CDR2 is SMNVEV (reference sequence). The CDR3 spans 15 residues.

The chain carries TRBV7-8 and TRBJ2-7; TRBD2 agrees at 7 bases. The J segment lost 5 bases and the V segment lost 1 base, leaving 2 bases of the junction unmatched. The length of the CDR3 is 13 residues. Germline CDR1 SGHVS, CDR2 FQNEAQ. The CDR3 DNA sequence: TGTGCCAGCAGCTTAGGGACTAGTAACGAGCAGTACGTC. Translated: CASSLGTSNEQYV.

V usage is TRBV19 and J usage is TRBJ1-5; weak D call: TRBD1 (6 bases). The CDR3 totals 14 residues. From germline, CDR1 is LNHDA and CDR2 SQIVND (reference sequence). Trimming left V 5 bases short and J 10 bases short, with 18 bases between. CDR3 bases: TGTGCCAGTAGTTCCTCGGGACACCCCCTACCCCAGCATTTT. Amino acids: CASSSSGHPLPQHF.

In its sample, this clone was seen a few times. V and J are TRBV5-1 and TRBJ2-1, with D possibly matching TRBD1 (6 bases). Germline V gene sequence: CDR1 SGHRS, CDR2 YFSETQ. The ends were cut back, 0 bases at V and 4 bases at J, with 14 bases in the middle. The CDR3 length is 16 residues. DNA for the CDR3: TGCGCCAGCAGCTTGGTGGTAGGGGGACCATACAATGAGCAGTTCTTC. Amino acid sequence: CASSLVVGGPYNEQFF.

The rearrangement links TRBV28 to TRBJ1-2; D unresolved. Germline V gene sequence: CDR1 MDHEN, CDR2 SYDVKM. The V end was cut by 7 bases, the J end by 1 base, with 16 bases between. The CDR3 runs 15 residues. In DNA form, the CDR3 reads TGTGCCAGCACCCGGAAGCATGGACTTAACTATGGCTACACCTTC. Its protein product is CASTRKHGLNYGYTF.

The chain carries TRBV27 and TRBJ1-2; TRBD1 agrees at 9 bases. The V segment lost 6 bases and the J segment 4 bases; nucleotides outside the gene matches: 0. The CDR3 has 12 residues. Germline lookup yields CDR1 MNHEY and CDR2 SMNVEV (reference sequence). CDR3 sequence (DNA): TGTGCCAGCAGGACAGGGGGCTATGGCTACACCTTC. It specifies CASRTGGYGYTF.

A single count supports this clone. The chain couples TRBV12-3 or TRBV12-4 to TRBJ1-1; a possible D gene is TRBD1 (5 bases). Trimming shortened V by 5 bases and J by 0 bases, and 7 bases separated the two germline ends. The CDR3 has 13 residues. The CDR3 here is CASSRQMNTEAFF. The CDR3 nucleotides read TGTGCCAGCAGTCGACAGATGAACACTGAAGCTTTCTTT.

The rearrangement links TRBV28 to TRBJ1-5, with D perhaps matching TRBD1 (5 bases). CDR1 and CDR2 (germline): MDHEN, SYDVKM. CDR3 length: 15 residues. The V end lost 4 bases, the J end lost 5 bases, and 15 bases lay between the germline ends. CDR3 amino acids: CASSSGFWGDQPQHF. Written as DNA, the CDR3 is TGTGCCAGCAGTTCGGGTTTTTGGGGGGATCAGCCCCAGCATTTT.

CDR3 sequence (DNA): TGCGCCAGCAGCACCCGTCCGACAGTCGAAACCGGGGAGCTGTTTTTT. This gives the protein CASSTRPTVETGELFF. The chain has TRBV5-1 and TRBJ2-2; D might be TRBD1 (5 bases). The V and J ends lost 4 bases and 5 bases respectively, with 18 bases between them. CDR3 size: 16 residues. Germline V gives CDR1 SGHRS, CDR2 YFSETQ.

The genes are TRBV10-2 and TRBJ2-3, with 12 nucleotides matching TRBD2. The CDR3 contains 14 residues. V trimming: 6 bases; J trimming: 8 bases; junction bases outside the gene matches: 6. Per germline, CDR1 WSHSY and CDR2 SAAADI. The CDR3 is CASRASGGAGTQYF. CDR3 in DNA: TGCGCCAGCAGAGCTAGCGGGGGGGCAGGTACGCAGTATTTT.

This clone showed up just once. CDR3 bases: TGCGCCAGCAGCCTATTCCCGGGACTAGATAACACCGGGGAGCTGTTTTTT. Protein: CASSLFPGLDNTGELFF. This sequence joins TRBV5-1 and TRBJ2-2; 8 bases are a match to TRBD2. Germline values: CDR1 SGHRS, CDR2 YFSETQ. This CDR3 has 17 residues. V lost 4 bases, J lost 2 bases, and 10 bases stayed unmatched.

The chain couples TRBV4-2 to TRBJ1-1; D gene ambiguous. The germline V and J ends were trimmed by 1 base and 1 base, with 7 bases remaining between them. CDR1 and CDR2 (germline): LGHNA, YNFKEQ. The CDR3 is 14 residues long. The CDR3 is CASSQVGENTEAFF. The DNA for the CDR3 is TGTGCCAGCAGCCAAGTTGGAGAGAACACTGAAGCTTTCTTT.

The CDR3 region is CASSYGTGTGNTIYF. CDR3 DNA: TGTGCCAGCAGTTATGGGACAGGCACTGGAAACACCATATATTTT. The chain has TRBV6-6 and TRBJ1-3, with 8 bases that match TRBD1. With V trimmed by 3 bases and J by 2 bases, 3 bases remained unmatched. This CDR3 contains 15 residues. Germline V gene sequence: CDR1 MNHNY, CDR2 SVGAGI (reference sequence).

The chain has TRBV24-1 and TRBJ2-5; D call uncertain. This CDR3 has 15 residues. Germline CDR1 and CDR2: KGHDR and SFDVKD. The V end lost 0 bases, the J end lost 1 base, and 8 bases lay between the germline ends. CDR3 coding DNA: TGTGCCACCAGTGATTTGCGGCAGAGCCAAGAGACCCAGTACTTC. It encodes CATSDLRQSQETQYF.

The rearrangement uses TRBV4-1 and TRBJ2-1; TRBD1 agrees at 7 bases. The CDR3 extends over 16 amino acids. The germline V gene encodes CDR1 MGHRA and CDR2 YSYEKL. Trimming at V came to 1 base and at J to 5 bases, leaving 8 bases not matched to a gene. CDR3 amino acids: CASSQAELTGNNEQFF. Written as DNA, the CDR3 is TGCGCCAGCAGCCAAGCGGAGCTGACAGGGAACAATGAGCAGTTCTTC.

The gene calls are TRBV10-1 and TRBJ1-2; D gene ambiguous. The CDR3 consists of 13 residues. Germline values: CDR1 WNHNN, CDR2 SYGVQD (reference sequence). Trimming pared 3 bases from V and 4 bases from J, leaving 9 bases between. Here the CDR3 reads CASSERQGYGYTF. The CDR3 DNA reads as TGCGCCAGCAGTGAAAGGCAAGGCTATGGCTACACCTTC.

The rearrangement uses TRBV6-2 or TRBV6-3 and TRBJ1-1; a possible D gene is TRBD1 (5 bases). Germline V gene sequence: CDR1 MNHEY, CDR2 SVGEGT. Trimming stripped 0 bases from V and 1 base from J, with 18 bases between. This CDR3 region has 18 residues. Here the CDR3 reads CASSYSVHHSGQNTEAFF. CDR3 in DNA: TGTGCCAGCAGTTACTCGGTCCATCACTCTGGACAGAACACTGAAGCTTTCTTT.

This chain joins TRBV25-1 and TRBJ1-1; weak D call: TRBD1 (5 bases). Germline loops: CDR1 MGHDK, CDR2 SYGVNS. The CDR3 sequence is 14 residues long. Trimming removed 1 base at V and 0 bases at J, with 6 bases between. The CDR3 DNA reads TGTGCCAGCAGTGAATCGGGGCTGAACACTGAAGCTTTCTTT. The encoded protein is CASSESGLNTEAFF.

The rearrangement links TRBV6-1 to TRBJ1-2, with 11 bases aligning to TRBD1. The CDR3 loop spans 15 amino acids. Germline V lookup: CDR1 MNHNS, CDR2 SASEGT. V lost 3 bases and J lost 3; bases outside the gene matches: 3. For the CDR3, the DNA is TGTGCCAGCAGTGAGAGGACAGGGGGCCACTATGGCTACACCTTC. Translated: CASSERTGGHYGYTF.

The chain links TRBV7-8 to TRBJ1-1; D possibly corresponds to TRBD1 (6 bases). This CDR3 has 13 residues. Germline CDR1 is SGHVS and CDR2 is FQNEAQ. The ends were cut back, 4 bases at V and 3 bases at J, with 9 bases in the middle. The CDR3 DNA sequence: TGTGCCAGCAGCTCGAGGGGGTACACTGAAGCTTTCTTT. Protein sequence: CASSSRGYTEAFF.

V usage is TRBV5-1 and J usage is TRBJ2-7; 10 nucleotides align to TRBD2. In germline, CDR1 is SGHRS, CDR2 YFSETQ. V was pared by 4 bases and J by 1 base, with 5 bases of the junction left unmatched. The CDR3 extends over 15 amino acids. CDR3 nucleotides: TGCGCCAGCAGCCCTTCTAGCGGGGGATCCTACGAGCAGTACGTC. It encodes CASSPSSGGSYEQYV.

J is TRBJ2-7 and V is TRBV6-5; weak D call: TRBD2 (6 bases). Germline-derived CDR1 and CDR2 are MNHEY and SVGAGI. V was cut by 5 bases and J by 4 bases, with 18 bases left in between. This CDR3 region has 15 residues. As DNA, the CDR3 is TGTGCCAGCAGTCCTCATGGAGGGCGGGGATACGAGCAGTACGTC. Protein: CASSPHGGRGYEQYV.

The chain carries TRBV9 and TRBJ2-3; 13 positions match TRBD2. Germline-derived CDR1 and CDR2 are SGDLS and YYNGEE. The V gene end was trimmed by 4 bases and the J gene end by 1 base; junction bases not matched to a gene: 3. The CDR3 has 16 residues. The chain's CDR3 is CASSPGLAGGTDTQYF. In DNA, the CDR3 is TGTGCCAGCAGCCCCGGACTAGCGGGGGGCACAGATACGCAGTATTTT.

The chain couples TRBV6-2 or TRBV6-3 to TRBJ2-7; TRBD1 aligns across 8 bases. V was clipped by 6 bases and J by 3 bases; unmatched bases: 10. The CDR3 runs 15 residues. CDR1 MNHEY and CDR2 SVGEGT come from the germline V gene. The CDR3 region has the DNA TGTGCCAGCAGCGACCCGGGACAGGTCCTCTACGAGCAGTACGTC. It codes for CASSDPGQVLYEQYV.

The chain recombines TRBV3-1 (or the pseudogene TRBV3-2) with TRBJ2-5, with 10 bases fitting TRBD1. The CDR3 totals 15 residues. Germline CDR1 LGHDT, CDR2 YNNKEL (reference sequence). The ends lost 1 base at V and 5 bases at J; junction bases unmatched: 4. CDR3 nucleotide sequence: TGTGCCAGCAGCCAAGGGGACAGGGGCCGGGAGACCCAGTACTTC. It specifies CASSQGDRGRETQYF.